This TCR beta chain originates from a study of glioma-infiltrating T cells after dendritic cell vaccination. This CDR3 is 15 amino acids long. The germline CDR1 and CDR2 sequences are SGHTA and FQGNSA. J lost 5 bases, V lost 5 bases, and 4 bases had no gene match. The assay was immunoSEQ multiplex PCR, and TCRdb's table has in-frame clones only and misses some. Among tens of thousands of clones listed, more than 75% were seen once. Noted time point: after dendritic cell vaccination, including at tumor progression/relapse. The sequences come from blood, collected after dendritic cell vaccination. J is TRBJ1-6 and V is TRBV7-2, with TRBD1 matching 9 bases. The TCR comes from a human donor with glioblastoma. CDR3 sequence: CASSPRQGDNSPLHF. The CDR3 nucleotides are TGTGCCAGCAGCCCAAGACAGGGGGATAATTCACCCCTCCACTTT.